This T cell receptor (beta chain) is from a study of blood T cell repertoires in COVID-19. On the study more broadly: Sites across the United States, Italy and Spain contributed samples from acute and convalescent COVID-19. PBMCs, B-cell-depleted T cells, or T cells provided the cDNA or gDNA that made up the material.

In the authors' methods: Estimation of nucleated cell counts was performed using reference gene primer amplification. Libraries were prepared by immunoSEQ multiplex PCR; TCRdb keeps only in-frame clonotypes and omits some of them. The DNA gave D and trimming, while V, J and clone size come from that table. The repertoire holds approximately 81,000 clones, with 90% to 95% as singletons. The CDR3 runs to 15 residues. Germline lookup yields CDR1 SGHRS and CDR2 YFSETQ. The V gene end was trimmed by 4 bases and the J gene end by 7 bases; junction bases not matched to a gene: 7. Sequencing was carried out using peripheral blood. V gene TRBV5-1 combines with J gene TRBJ1-4; 10 bases line up with TRBD1. This sequence was found in a woman aged 45-65 years in a cohort sampled during active COVID-19. CDR3 loop: CASSSGGTGAEKLFF. The CDR3 DNA reads as TGCGCCAGCAGCAGCGGCGGGACAGGGGCTGAAAAACTGTTTTTT.